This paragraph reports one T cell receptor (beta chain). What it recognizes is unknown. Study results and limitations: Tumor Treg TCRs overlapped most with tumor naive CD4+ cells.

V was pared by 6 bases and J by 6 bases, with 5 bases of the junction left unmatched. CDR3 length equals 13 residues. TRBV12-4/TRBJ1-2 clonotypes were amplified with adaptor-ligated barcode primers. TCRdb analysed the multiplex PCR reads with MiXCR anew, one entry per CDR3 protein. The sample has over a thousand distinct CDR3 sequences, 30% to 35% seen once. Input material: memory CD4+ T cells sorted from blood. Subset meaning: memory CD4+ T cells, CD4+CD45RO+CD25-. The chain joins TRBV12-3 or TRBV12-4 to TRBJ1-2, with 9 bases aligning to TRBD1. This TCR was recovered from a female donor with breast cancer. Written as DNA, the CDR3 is TGTGCCAGCAGGCGGACAGGGGCCCATGGCTACACCTTC. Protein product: CASRRTGAHGYTF.